The 13 T cell receptor beta chains presented below share a single source sample, sequenced in a study of T cell responses to AZD1222 COVID-19 vaccine. The assay was immunoSEQ multiplex PCR, and TCRdb's table has in-frame clones only and misses some. This sample yields more than 150,000 clones, of which 92% are seen a single time; more than 9% belongs to the top ten. This specimen consisted of peripheral blood, obtained on day 0 of AZD1222 vaccination. The receptors here all came from an adult in good health.

J is TRBJ2-7 and V is TRBV6-5; D is possibly TRBD2 (6 bases). The germline V gene has CDR1 MNHEY and CDR2 SVGAGI. The length of the CDR3 is 14 residues. V lost 0 bases and J 2 bases, leaving 8 bases between the germline ends. Here the CDR3 reads CASSYSGLPYEQYF. The CDR3 DNA is TGTGCCAGCAGTTACTCGGGACTTCCCTACGAGCAGTACTTC.

Only one count was recorded for this clone. At one end the junction does not follow the germline gene, possibly because of a read error. The V and J genes are TRBV11-3 and TRBJ2-5, with D perhaps TRBD2 (7 bases). The CDR3 has 13 residues. Germline V gives CDR1 SGHNT, CDR2 YENEEA. This CDR3 reads CAGSTSGEGTQYF. The DNA for the CDR3 is TGTGCCGGCAGCACCTCAGGGGAGGGGACCCAGTACTTC.

The genes are TRBV4-1 and TRBJ1-2; 10 bases align to TRBD1. Looked up from germline, CDR1 is MGHRA and CDR2 is YSYEKL. There are 15 residues in the CDR3. V dropped 3 bases and J dropped 1; count of bases not matched to a gene: 2. The CDR3 region has the DNA TGCGCCAGCAGCCAGGGGACAGGGGATAACTATGGCTACACCTTC. Its protein is CASSQGTGDNYGYTF.

This clone was observed a single time. The chain recombines TRBV5-6 with TRBJ1-3, with D uncertain. With 6 bases removed from V and 0 bases from J, the gap between germline ends came to 7 bases. Germline V gene sequence: CDR1 SGHDT, CDR2 YYEEEE. The CDR3 contains 13 residues. In DNA form, the CDR3 reads TGTGCCAGCATGCACAGCTCTGGAAACACCATATATTTT. Protein sequence: CASMHSSGNTIYF.

The chain uses TRBV5-1 and TRBJ1-5, with D perhaps matching TRBD1 (6 bases). The V end lost 2 bases, the J end lost 7 bases, and 10 bases lay between the germline ends. CDR3 length: 13 residues. Germline V CDR1 and CDR2: SGHRS, YFSETQ. CDR3 sequence (DNA): TGCGCCAGCAGCTTACAGGGAGGGCAGCCCCAGCATTTT. It specifies CASSLQGGQPQHF.

The rearrangement uses TRBV4-3 and TRBJ1-1, with D uncertain. The V gene's germline CDR1 is LGHNA and CDR2 YSLEER. The length of the CDR3 is 17 residues. Trimming took off 2 bases at V and 0 bases at J, with 16 bases between the two ends. CDR3 nucleotides: TGCGCCAGCAGCCAATCTGCGTTTGGACGGGTGAACACTGAAGCTTTCTTT. Translation gives CASSQSAFGRVNTEAFF.

This clone was picked up one time. The chain joins TRBV24-1 to TRBJ1-2; a weak D match, TRBD1 (6 bases). CDR1 and CDR2 (germline): KGHDR, SFDVKD. Trimming removed 2 bases from V and 3 bases from J, with 9 bases in between. The CDR3 has 14 amino acids. The CDR3: CATSDYREDYGYTF. The CDR3, as DNA: TGTGCCACCAGTGATTACAGGGAGGACTATGGCTACACCTTC.

V gene TRBV6-1 combines with J gene TRBJ2-3, with 9 bases matching TRBD1. Looked up from germline, CDR1 is MNHNS and CDR2 is SASEGT. The junction had 2 bases not matched to a gene; V was cut back by 2 bases and J by 5 bases. The CDR3 extends over 14 amino acids. The CDR3 sequence: CASSELTGGDTQYF. CDR3 DNA: TGTGCCAGCAGTGAATTGACAGGGGGAGATACGCAGTATTTT.

This chain joins TRBV5-5 and TRBJ2-6, with a weak D call TRBD1 (6 bases). This CDR3 contains 17 residues. V was trimmed by 0 bases and J by 2 bases, leaving 12 bases between them. Germline CDR1 and CDR2: SGHKS and YYEKEE (reference sequence). This CDR3 is CASSLVAPGAGANVLTF. Here the CDR3 DNA reads TGTGCCAGCAGCTTGGTGGCCCCAGGGGCTGGGGCCAACGTCCTGACTTTC.

This chain connects TRBV7-2 to TRBJ2-5; 8 bases agree with TRBD2. Germline V gives CDR1 SGHTA, CDR2 FQGNSA. J was trimmed by 2 bases and V by 0 bases; bases with no gene match: 5. CDR3 size: 16 residues. The CDR3 here is CASSLAGSGVQETQYF. DNA for the CDR3: TGTGCCAGCAGCTTAGCGGGTAGCGGGGTACAAGAGACCCAGTACTTC.

V and J are TRBV6-1 and TRBJ1-1; the D is unclear. The V gene's germline CDR1 is MNHNS and CDR2 SASEGT. The CDR3 is made up of 14 amino acids. The V gene lost 2 bases and the J gene lost 5 bases, with 12 bases spanning the gap. Here the CDR3 DNA reads TGTGCCAGCAGTGAAAGCCTTGACGGGACTGAAGCTTTCTTT. It specifies CASSESLDGTEAFF.

The J gene is TRBJ1-4, the V gene TRBV7-2; possible D gene TRBD1, 6 bases. Germline V gene lookup returns CDR1 SGHTA and CDR2 FQGNSA. V gave up 3 bases and J gave up 8 bases, with 13 bases separating them. The CDR3 sequence is 14 residues long. CDR3 sequence: CASSLVAGDEKLFF. CDR3 coding DNA: TGTGCCAGCAGCTTGGTGGCAGGGGACGAAAAACTGTTTTTT.

The chain carries TRBV6-5 and TRBJ1-4, with a weak D call TRBD1 (6 bases). This CDR3 is 15 amino acids long. V shed 7 bases and J shed 8 bases, with 20 bases lying between them. The germline V gene encodes CDR1 MNHEY and CDR2 SVGAGI. This CDR3 is CASTDLGRGSEKLFF. CDR3 sequence (DNA): TGTGCCAGCACCGATCTGGGGAGGGGGAGCGAAAAACTGTTTTTT.